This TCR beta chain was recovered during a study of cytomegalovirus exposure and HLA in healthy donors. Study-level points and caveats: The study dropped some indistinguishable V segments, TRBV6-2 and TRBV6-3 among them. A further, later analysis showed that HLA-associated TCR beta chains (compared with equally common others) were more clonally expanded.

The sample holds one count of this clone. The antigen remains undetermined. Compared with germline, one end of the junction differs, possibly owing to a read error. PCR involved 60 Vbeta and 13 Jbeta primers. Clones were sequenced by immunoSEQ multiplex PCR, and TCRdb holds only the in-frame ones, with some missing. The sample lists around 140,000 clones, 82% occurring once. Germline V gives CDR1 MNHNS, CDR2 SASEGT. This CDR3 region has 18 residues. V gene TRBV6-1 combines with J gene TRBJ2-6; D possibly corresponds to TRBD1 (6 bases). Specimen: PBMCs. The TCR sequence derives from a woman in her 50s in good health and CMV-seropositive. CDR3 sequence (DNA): TGTGCCAGCAGTGCTCTGAGGACAGCAACTACTGGGGCCAACGGCCTGACTTTC. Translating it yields CASSALRTATTGANGLTF.